A selection of T cell receptor beta chains follows, all from one sample in a study of human T cells and chemical hapten exposure. TCRdb re-called the RACE reads with MiXCR, one entry per CDR3 protein. This sample carries 120,000 or so distinct CDR3 sequences, 11% of them seen once, and the ten largest clones take about 2.4%. Specimen: whole blood, collected in connection with sensitization to the hapten diphenylcyclopropenone (DPC). All receptors derive from a woman between 45 and 60 years old with alopecia areata. Some clones in this sample may be carry-over from other donors' samples. Each CDR3 is given without its conserved first and last residue.

J gene,V gene,CDR3 protein
TRBJ2-2,TRBV29-1,SVHDILNTGELF
TRBJ2-3,TRBV7-9,ASSSAGGVS
TRBJ1-2,TRBV30,AWSRGGYGYT
TRBJ2-7,TRBV28,ATLQGGRTYEQY
TRBJ1-4,TRBV7-9,ASSRQGTLPNEKLF
TRBJ2-2,TRBV4-2,ASSQDTNTGELF
TRBJ2-2,TRBV6-1,ASSDDQGGYTGELF
TRBJ2-2,TRBV12-3/TRBV12-4,ASSPTGSATGELF
TRBJ2-3,TRBV4-2,ASSQDASGRPSTDTQY
TRBJ1-5,TRBV7-9,ASNNRLNQPQH
TRBJ1-1,TRBV29-1,SVRRRAGANTEAF
TRBJ1-6,TRBV5-1,ASSLESRGSSYNSPLH
TRBJ1-2,TRBV24-1,ATSDLGRSRGYT
TRBJ2-1,TRBV29-1,SVMGGQTSYNEQF
TRBJ2-5,TRBV6-6,ASNDPPETQY
TRBJ2-3,TRBV29-1,SVRTLNTQY
TRBJ1-2,TRBV10-3,AISERGAQDGYT
TRBJ2-5,TRBV29-1,SVALAQETQY
TRBJ2-7,TRBV27,ASSLSRTAEQY
TRBJ1-6,TRBV11-2,ASSLEPTNSPLH
TRBJ1-5,TRBV6-2/TRBV6-3,ASSSGGSQPQH
TRBJ1-1,TRBV5-4,ASSKGGTEAF
TRBJ1-6,TRBV14,ASSQRRNYNSPLH
TRBJ2-3,TRBV12-3/TRBV12-4,ASSFTGGANTDTQY
TRBJ2-5,TRBV9,ASSVDRGSKMETQY
TRBJ2-3,TRBV4-3,ASSQDGGGRRDTQY
TRBJ2-7,TRBV6-1,ASSWTALYEQY
TRBJ2-5,TRBV7-2,ASSIGDSRGETQY
TRBJ2-7,TRBV29-1,SVRGGPSYEQY
TRBJ2-1,TRBV19,ASSVGTSGRGDEQF
TRBJ2-2,TRBV27,ASTPGGANTGELF
TRBJ1-2,TRBV29-1,SVEAQGELGGYT
TRBJ1-5,TRBV12-3/TRBV12-4,ASSPGTGDQPQH
TRBJ2-3,TRBV3-1,ASSHRSTDTQY
TRBJ2-7,TRBV12-3/TRBV12-4,ASRPGTGGHEQY
TRBJ2-7,TRBV7-2,ASSLAGLAARSSYEQY
TRBJ2-1,TRBV7-2,ASSFTKFRTSAYNEQF
TRBJ2-3,TRBV28,ASSLYARTDTQY
TRBJ2-7,TRBV29-1,SGSQGNHEQY
TRBJ1-5,TRBV10-1,ASSGVSNQPQH
TRBJ1-5,TRBV20-1,SASEGREEQPQH
TRBJ1-1,TRBV29-1,SVDGDHNTEAF